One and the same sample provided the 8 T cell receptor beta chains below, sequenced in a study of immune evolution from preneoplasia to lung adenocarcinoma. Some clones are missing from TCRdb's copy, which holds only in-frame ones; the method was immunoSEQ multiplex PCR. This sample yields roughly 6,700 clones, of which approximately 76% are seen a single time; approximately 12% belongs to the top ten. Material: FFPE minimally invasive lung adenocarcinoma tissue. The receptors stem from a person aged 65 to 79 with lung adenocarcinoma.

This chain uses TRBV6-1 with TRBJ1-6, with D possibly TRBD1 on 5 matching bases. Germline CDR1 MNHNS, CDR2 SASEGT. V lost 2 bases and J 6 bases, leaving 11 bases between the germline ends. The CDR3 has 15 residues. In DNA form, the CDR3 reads TGTGCCAGCAGTGAACAGGGAGGGGTTAATTCACCCCTCCACTTT. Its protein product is CASSEQGGVNSPLHF.

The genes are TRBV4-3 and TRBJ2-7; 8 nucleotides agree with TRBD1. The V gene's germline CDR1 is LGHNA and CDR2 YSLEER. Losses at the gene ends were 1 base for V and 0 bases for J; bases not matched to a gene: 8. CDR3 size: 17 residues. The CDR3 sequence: CASSQGTGGVSSYEQYF. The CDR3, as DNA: TGCGCCAGCAGCCAAGGAACAGGGGGAGTGTCCTCCTACGAGCAGTACTTC.

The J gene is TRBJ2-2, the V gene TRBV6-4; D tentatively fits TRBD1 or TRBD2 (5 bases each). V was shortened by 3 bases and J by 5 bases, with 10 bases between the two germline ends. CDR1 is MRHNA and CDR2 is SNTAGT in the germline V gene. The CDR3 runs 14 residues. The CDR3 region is CASSEGVRTGELFF. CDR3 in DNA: TGTGCCAGCAGTGAGGGGGTACGGACCGGGGAGCTGTTTTTT.

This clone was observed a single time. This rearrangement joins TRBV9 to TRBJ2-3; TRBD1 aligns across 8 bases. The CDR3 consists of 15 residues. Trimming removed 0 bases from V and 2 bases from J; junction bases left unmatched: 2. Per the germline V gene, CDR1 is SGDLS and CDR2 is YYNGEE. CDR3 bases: TGTGCCAGCAGCGTAGAGGGACAGGTCACAGATACGCAGTATTTT. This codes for CASSVEGQVTDTQYF.

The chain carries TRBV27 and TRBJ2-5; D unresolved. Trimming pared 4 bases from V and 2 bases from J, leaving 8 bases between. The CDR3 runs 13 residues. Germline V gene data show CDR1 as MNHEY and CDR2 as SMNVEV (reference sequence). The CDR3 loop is CASSWARQETQYF. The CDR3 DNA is TGTGCCAGCAGTTGGGCAAGACAAGAGACCCAGTACTTC.

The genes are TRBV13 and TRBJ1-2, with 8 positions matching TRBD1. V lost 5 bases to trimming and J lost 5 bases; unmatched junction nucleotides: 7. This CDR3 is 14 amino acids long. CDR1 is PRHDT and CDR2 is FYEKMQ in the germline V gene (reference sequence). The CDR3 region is CASSPIGQGYGYTF. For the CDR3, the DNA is TGTGCCAGCAGCCCTATTGGACAGGGTTATGGCTACACCTTC.

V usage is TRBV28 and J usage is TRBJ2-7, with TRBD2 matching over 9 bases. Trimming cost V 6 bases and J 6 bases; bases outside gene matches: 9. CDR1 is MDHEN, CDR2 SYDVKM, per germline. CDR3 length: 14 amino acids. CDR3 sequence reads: CASSPRGGITEQYF. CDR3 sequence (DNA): TGTGCCAGCAGCCCGCGGGGGGGAATTACCGAGCAGTACTTC.

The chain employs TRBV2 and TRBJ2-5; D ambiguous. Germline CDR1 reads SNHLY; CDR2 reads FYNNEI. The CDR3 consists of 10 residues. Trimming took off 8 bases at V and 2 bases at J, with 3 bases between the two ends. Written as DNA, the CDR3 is TGTGCCAGCTTTCAAGAGACCCAGTACTTC. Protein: CASFQETQYF.